This T cell receptor (beta chain) was identified during a study of cytomegalovirus exposure and HLA in healthy donors. Trimming removed 4 bases at V and 2 bases at J, with 11 bases between. This CDR3 is 14 amino acids long. CDR1 is KGHSH and CDR2 is LQKENI in the germline V gene. Primers for the PCR totalled 60 Vbeta and 13 Jbeta. The protocol was immunoSEQ multiplex PCR, while the TCRdb copy is restricted to in-frame clones and leaves out a portion. The data show 86,000 or so clones, roughly 83% seen once. Study-wide results and limits: Specificity of a few CMV-associated chains for CMV antigens was verified in vitro. In a later analysis, at a false discovery rate of 0.05, some 17,000 TCR beta sequences were associated with HLA alleles. When a later analysis was performed, an Asian-associated ancestry cluster reportedly had fewer N-insertions than the roughly 670-donor mean.

This clone was seen more than once but under ten times. The antigen remains unidentified. The chain uses TRBV18 and TRBJ1-1; D not resolved. Sequencing was carried out using PBMCs. The TCR sequence derives from a woman in her thirties or forties in good health and CMV-seropositive. The CDR3 DNA reads as TGTGCCAGCTCACTCACCCGAGGAAACACTGAAGCTTTCTTT. Translating it yields CASSLTRGNTEAFF.